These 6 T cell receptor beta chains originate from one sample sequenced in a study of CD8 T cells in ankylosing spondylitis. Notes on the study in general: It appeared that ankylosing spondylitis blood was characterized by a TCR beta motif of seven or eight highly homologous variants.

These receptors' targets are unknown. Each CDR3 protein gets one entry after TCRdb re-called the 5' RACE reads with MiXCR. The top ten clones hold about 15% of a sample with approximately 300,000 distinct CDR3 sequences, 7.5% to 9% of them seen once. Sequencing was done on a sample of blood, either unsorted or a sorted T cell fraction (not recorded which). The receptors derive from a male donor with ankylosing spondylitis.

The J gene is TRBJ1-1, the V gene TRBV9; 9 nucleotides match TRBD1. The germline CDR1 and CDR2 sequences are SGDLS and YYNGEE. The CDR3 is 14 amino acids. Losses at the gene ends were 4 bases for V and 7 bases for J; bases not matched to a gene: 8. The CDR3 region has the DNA TGTGCCAGCAGCCTCCGGGACAGGGCGAATGAAGCTTTCTTT. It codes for CASSLRDRANEAFF.

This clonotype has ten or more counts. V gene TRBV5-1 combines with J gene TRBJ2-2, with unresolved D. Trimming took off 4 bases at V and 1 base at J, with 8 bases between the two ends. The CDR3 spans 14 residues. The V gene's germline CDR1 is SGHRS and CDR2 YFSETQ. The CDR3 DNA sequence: TGCGCCAGCAGCCACACAGAGAACACCGGGGAGCTGTTTTTT. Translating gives CASSHTENTGELFF.

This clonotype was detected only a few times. CDR3 loop: CASSKVGEYNEQFF. The CDR3 bases are TGTGCCAGCAGTAAAGTCGGGGAATACAATGAGCAGTTCTTC. The chain combines TRBV6-1 with TRBJ2-1; tentative D call: TRBD2 (5 bases). Germline V gives CDR1 MNHNS, CDR2 SASEGT. Trimming pared 5 bases from V and 4 bases from J, leaving 12 bases between. The CDR3 consists of 14 residues.

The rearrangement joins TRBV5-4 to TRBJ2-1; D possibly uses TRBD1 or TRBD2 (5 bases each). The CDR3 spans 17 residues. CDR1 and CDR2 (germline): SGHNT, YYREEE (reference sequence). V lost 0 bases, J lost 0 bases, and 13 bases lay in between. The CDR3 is CASSLGGGSSSYNEQFF. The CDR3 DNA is TGTGCCAGCAGCTTGGGTGGGGGTTCTAGCTCCTACAATGAGCAGTTCTTC.

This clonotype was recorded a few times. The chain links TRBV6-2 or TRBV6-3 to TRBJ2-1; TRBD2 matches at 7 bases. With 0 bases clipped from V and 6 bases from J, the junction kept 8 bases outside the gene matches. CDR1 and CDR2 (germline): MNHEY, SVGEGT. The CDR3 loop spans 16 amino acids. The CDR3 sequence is CASSYSRGRALNEQFF. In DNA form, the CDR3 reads TGTGCCAGCAGTTACTCTCGGGGGAGGGCCCTCAATGAGCAGTTCTTC.

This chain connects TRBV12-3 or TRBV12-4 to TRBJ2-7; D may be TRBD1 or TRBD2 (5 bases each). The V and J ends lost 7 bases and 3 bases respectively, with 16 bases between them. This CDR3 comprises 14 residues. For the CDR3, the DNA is TGTGCCAGCACCCTTGGGGGTTCCGGCTACGAGCAGTACTTC. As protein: CASTLGGSGYEQYF.